Below, 6 T cell receptor beta chains from the same sample are listed, as sequenced in a study of OX40 agonist ivuxolimab in advanced cancers. TCRdb keeps only in-frame clones here, not all; method: immunoSEQ multiplex PCR. The sample contains fewer than 85,000 clones, 84% of which appear only once. The source material was CD4+ or CD8+ T cells sorted from blood, sampled in a trial of the OX40 agonist ivuxolimab. These receptors were obtained from an adult with an advanced solid tumor such as melanoma, head and neck, liver or kidney cancer.

A single count supports this clone. The rearrangement uses TRBV5-5 and TRBJ2-5; a weak D match, TRBD1 (5 bases). The V and J ends lost 6 bases and 7 bases respectively, with 13 bases between them. Germline lookup yields CDR1 SGHKS and CDR2 YYEKEE (reference sequence). The CDR3 runs 12 residues. The CDR3 loop is CASTPWGGTQYF. The CDR3 nucleotides read TGTGCCAGCACCCCCTGGGGCGGGACCCAGTACTTC. Full variable domain (missing parts from reference TRBV5-5 and TRBJ2-5): DAGVTQSPTHLIKTRGQQVTLRCSPISGHKSVSWYQQVLGQGPQFIFQYYEKEERGRGNFPDRFSARQFPNYSSELNVNALLLGDSALYLCASTPWGGTQYFGPGTRLLVL.

This clone appeared a few times. This rearrangement joins TRBV5-1 to TRBJ1-1, with D unclear. The length of the CDR3 is 14 residues. V was cut by 0 bases and J by 1 base, with 7 bases left in between. Germline values: CDR1 SGHRS, CDR2 YFSETQ. CDR3 residues: CASSLANPNTEAFF. Written as DNA, the CDR3 is TGCGCCAGCAGCTTGGCCAACCCGAACACTGAAGCTTTCTTT.

J is TRBJ1-1 and V is TRBV18; TRBD1 might be the D (5 bases). V lost 6 bases and J 5 bases, leaving 19 bases between the germline ends. From germline, CDR1 is KGHSH and CDR2 LQKENI. The CDR3 has 15 amino acids. CDR3 residues: CASSPPGRARTEAFF. The CDR3, as DNA: TGTGCCAGCTCCCCCCCCGGCAGGGCACGGACTGAAGCTTTCTTT.

This clone was recorded only once. The V and J genes are TRBV30 and TRBJ2-7; D gene uncertain. Trimming stripped 2 bases from V and 0 bases from J, with 17 bases between. Germline loops: CDR1 GTSNPN, CDR2 SVGIG (reference sequence). The CDR3 contains 16 residues. The DNA of the CDR3 is TGTGCCTGGAGTCCACGAGGAAAAACCCCCTCCTACGAGCAGTACTTC. It encodes CAWSPRGKTPSYEQYF.

The rearrangement uses TRBV2 and TRBJ1-1; 10 bases align to TRBD1. Trimming took 6 bases from V and 4 from J; bases not matched to a gene: 8. Germline CDR1 reads SNHLY; CDR2 reads FYNNEI. The CDR3 is 15 amino acids. The CDR3: CASRNRQGATTEAFF. The CDR3 coding sequence is TGTGCCAGCAGGAACCGACAGGGGGCGACCACTGAAGCTTTCTTT.

This clone has just a few counts. The chain carries TRBV25-1 and TRBJ2-1; D not resolved. Germline-derived CDR1 and CDR2 are MGHDK and SYGVNS. V gave up 8 bases and J gave up 3 bases, with 11 bases separating them. CDR3 length: 13 amino acids. The CDR3 loop reads CASGWSYYNEQFF. The CDR3 nucleotides are TGTGCCAGCGGTTGGTCCTACTACAATGAGCAGTTCTTC.